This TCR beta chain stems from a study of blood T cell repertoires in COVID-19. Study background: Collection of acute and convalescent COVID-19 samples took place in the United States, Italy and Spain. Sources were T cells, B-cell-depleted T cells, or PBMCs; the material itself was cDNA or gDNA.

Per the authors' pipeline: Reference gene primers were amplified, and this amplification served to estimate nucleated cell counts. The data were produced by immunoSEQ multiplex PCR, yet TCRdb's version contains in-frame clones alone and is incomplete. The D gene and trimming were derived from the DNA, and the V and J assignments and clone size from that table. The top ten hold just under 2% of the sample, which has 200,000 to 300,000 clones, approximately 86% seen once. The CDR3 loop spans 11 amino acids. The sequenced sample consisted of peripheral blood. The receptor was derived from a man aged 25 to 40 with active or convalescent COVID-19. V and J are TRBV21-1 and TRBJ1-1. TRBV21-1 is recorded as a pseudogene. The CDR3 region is CASSAREVAFF. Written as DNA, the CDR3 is TGTGCCAGCAGCGCCCGGGAGGTGGCTTTCTTT.